These T cell receptor beta chains were read from a single sample in a study of blood T cell repertoires in COVID-19. The assay was immunoSEQ multiplex PCR, and TCRdb's table has in-frame clones only and misses some. Here the sample spans roughly 140,000 clones, roughly 90% being singletons. Sequenced: peripheral blood. These receptors all come from an older woman with active or convalescent COVID-19. Both conserved end residues are part of each CDR3. The order of the fields is clone size, J gene, V gene, D gene, CDR3 DNA, CDR3 protein. D genes are given only for firm matches. Clone size is given for some rows only: seen once, a few or many times, or a class if the clone is expanded.

NA	TRBJ1-6	TRBV10-1	NA	TGCGCCAGCAGTGGACAGCTCAATTCACCCCTCCACTTT	CASSGQLNSPLHF
NA	TRBJ1-5	TRBV19	TRBD1	TGTGCCAGTAGTACACAGGGGATTAGCAATCAGCCCCAGCATTTT	CASSTQGISNQPQHF
NA	TRBJ2-7	TRBV4-3	NA	TGCGCCAGCAGCCAAGAATTTGACGGTAGCGGAGCCTACGAGCAGTACTTC	CASSQEFDGSGAYEQYF
NA	TRBJ1-2	TRBV18	TRBD1	TGTGCCAGCTCACCCCCCCTAGGACAGGGGGTCTATGGCTACACCTTC	CASSPPLGQGVYGYTF
NA	TRBJ1-1	TRBV3-1/TRBV3-2	TRBD1	TGTGCCAGCAGCCACGACAGGGGGTACACTGAAGCTTTCTTT	CASSHDRGYTEAFF
NA	TRBJ2-3	TRBV3-1/TRBV3-2	NA	TGTGCCAGCAGCCAAGTATTTGAGGCCACAGATACGCAGTATTTT	CASSQVFEATDTQYF
NA	TRBJ2-1	TRBV3-1/TRBV3-2	TRBD2	TGTGCCAGCAGCCAGATAGCGGGGGGGCAGAACAATGAGCAGTTCTTC	CASSQIAGGQNNEQFF
many	TRBJ2-7	TRBV7-2	TRBD2	TGTGCCAGCAGCCTCAGGCGGGAGTACGAGCAGTACTTC	CASSLRREYEQYF
NA	TRBJ1-6	TRBV4-3	NA	TGCGCCAGCAGCCAAGATGGGAGGATCTATAATTCACCCCTCCACTTT	CASSQDGRIYNSPLHF
NA	TRBJ1-2	TRBV19	TRBD1	TGTGCCAGTAGTACGGGGACAGGAGAAAACTATGGCTACACCTTC	CASSTGTGENYGYTF
NA	TRBJ2-5	TRBV7-2	TRBD1	TGTGCCAGCAGCTTAATTGCAGGGGGCCAAGAGACCCAGTACTTC	CASSLIAGGQETQYF
NA	TRBJ1-6	TRBV14	TRBD1	TGTGCCAGCAGGGAGCAGGGGGCGAGTTCACCCCTCCACTTT	CASREQGASSPLHF
NA	TRBJ2-5	TRBV7-7	NA	TGTGCTAGCAGCTTAGAGCCAGGGGTGTTGGAGACCCAGTACTTC	CASSLEPGVLETQYF
NA	TRBJ1-1	TRBV2	NA	TGTGCCAGCAGTGAATTGGGCGCTGAAGCTTTCTTT	CASSELGAEAFF
NA	TRBJ2-1	TRBV19	NA	TGTGCCAGTAGTATAGTGGGCAGGGGAGACTACAATGAGCAGTTCTTC	CASSIVGRGDYNEQFF
NA	TRBJ2-5	TRBV6-5	TRBD1	TGTGCCAGCAGTTACTCGGGACAGGGGGTTGAGACCCAGTACTTC	CASSYSGQGVETQYF
NA	TRBJ1-1	TRBV5-5	TRBD1	TGTGCCAGCAGCAGAAGAGAGACAGGGGGCTTAGCTGAAGCTTTCTTT	CASSRRETGGLAEAFF
NA	TRBJ2-3	TRBV29-1	TRBD2	TGCAGCGTCGGACTAGCGGGGGTGAATACGCAGTATTTT	CSVGLAGVNTQYF
NA	TRBJ1-2	TRBV7-9	TRBD1	TGTGCCAGCAGCGACAGGACAGGGGGAGACTATGGCTACACCTTC	CASSDRTGGDYGYTF